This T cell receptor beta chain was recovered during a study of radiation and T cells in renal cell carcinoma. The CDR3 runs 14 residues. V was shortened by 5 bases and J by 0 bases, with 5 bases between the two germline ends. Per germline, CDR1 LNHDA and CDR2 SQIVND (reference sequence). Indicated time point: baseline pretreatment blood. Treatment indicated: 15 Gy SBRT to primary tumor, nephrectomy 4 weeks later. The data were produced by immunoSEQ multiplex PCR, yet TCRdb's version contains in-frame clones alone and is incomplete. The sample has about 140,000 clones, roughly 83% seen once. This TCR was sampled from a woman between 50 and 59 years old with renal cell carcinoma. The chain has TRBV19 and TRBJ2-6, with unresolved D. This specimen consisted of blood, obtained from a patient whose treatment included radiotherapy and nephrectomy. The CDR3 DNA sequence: TGTGCCAGTAGTGTAAGCTCTGGGGCCAACGTCCTGACTTTC. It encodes CASSVSSGANVLTF.